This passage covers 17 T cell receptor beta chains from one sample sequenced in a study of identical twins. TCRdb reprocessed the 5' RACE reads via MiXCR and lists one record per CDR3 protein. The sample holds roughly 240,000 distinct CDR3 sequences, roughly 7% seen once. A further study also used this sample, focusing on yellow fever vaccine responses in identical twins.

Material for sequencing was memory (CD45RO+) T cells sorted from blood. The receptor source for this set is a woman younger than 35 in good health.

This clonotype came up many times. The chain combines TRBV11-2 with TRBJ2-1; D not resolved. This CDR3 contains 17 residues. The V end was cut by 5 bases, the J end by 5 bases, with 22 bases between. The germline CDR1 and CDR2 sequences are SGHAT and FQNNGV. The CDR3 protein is CASSPRPRQALDNEQFF. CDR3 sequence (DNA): TGTGCCAGCAGCCCAAGGCCCCGTCAGGCCTTGGACAATGAGCAGTTCTTC.

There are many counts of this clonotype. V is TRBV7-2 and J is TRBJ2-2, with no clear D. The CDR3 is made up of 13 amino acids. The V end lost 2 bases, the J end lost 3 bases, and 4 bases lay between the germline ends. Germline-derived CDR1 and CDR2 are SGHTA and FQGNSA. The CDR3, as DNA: TGTGCCAGCAGCTTATCCTACACCGGGGAGCTGTTTTTT. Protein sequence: CASSLSYTGELFF.

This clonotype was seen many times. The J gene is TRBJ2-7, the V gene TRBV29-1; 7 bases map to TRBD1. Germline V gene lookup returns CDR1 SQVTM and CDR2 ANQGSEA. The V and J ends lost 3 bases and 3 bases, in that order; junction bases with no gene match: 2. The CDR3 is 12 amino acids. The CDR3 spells CSVEGQNYEQYF. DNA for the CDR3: TGCAGCGTTGAGGGACAGAACTACGAGCAGTACTTC.

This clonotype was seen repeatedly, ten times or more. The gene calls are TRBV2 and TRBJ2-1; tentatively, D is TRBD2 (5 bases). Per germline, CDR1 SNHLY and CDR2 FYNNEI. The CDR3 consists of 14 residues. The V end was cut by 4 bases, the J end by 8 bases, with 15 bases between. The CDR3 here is CASSGVRSRDEQFF. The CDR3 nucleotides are TGTGCCAGCAGTGGGGTCCGTTCGAGGGATGAGCAGTTCTTC.

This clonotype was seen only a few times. The CDR3 coding sequence is TGTGCCATCAGAGGCCGAGGGATGAACACTGAAGCTTTCTTT. Translated, it gives CAIRGRGMNTEAFF. The chain recombines TRBV10-3 with TRBJ1-1; D remains ambiguous. Trimming removed 6 bases from V and 0 bases from J, with 11 bases in between. The V gene's germline CDR1 is ENHRY and CDR2 SYGVKD. There are 14 residues in the CDR3.

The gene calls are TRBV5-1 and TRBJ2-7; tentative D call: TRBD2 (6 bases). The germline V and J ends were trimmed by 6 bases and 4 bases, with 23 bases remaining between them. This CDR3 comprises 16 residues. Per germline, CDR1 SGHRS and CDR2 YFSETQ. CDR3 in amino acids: CASTLGGSSGRYEQYF. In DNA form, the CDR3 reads TGCGCCAGCACCCTAGGAGGTTCCAGCGGGCGGTACGAGCAGTACTTC.

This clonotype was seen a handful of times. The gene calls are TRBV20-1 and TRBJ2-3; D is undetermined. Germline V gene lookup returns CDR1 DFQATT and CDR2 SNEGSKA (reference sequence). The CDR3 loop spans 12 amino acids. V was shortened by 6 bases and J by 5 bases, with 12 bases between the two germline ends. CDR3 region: CSAGPAGDTQYF. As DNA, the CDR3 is TGCAGTGCAGGGCCAGCAGGAGATACGCAGTATTTT.

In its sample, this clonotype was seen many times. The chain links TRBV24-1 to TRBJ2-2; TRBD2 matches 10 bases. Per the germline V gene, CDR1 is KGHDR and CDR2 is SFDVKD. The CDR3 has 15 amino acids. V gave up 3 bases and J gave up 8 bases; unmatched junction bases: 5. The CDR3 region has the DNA TGTGCCACCAGTGATCAGCGGGAGGGCCTTGGGGAGCTGTTTTTT. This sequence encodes CATSDQREGLGELFF.

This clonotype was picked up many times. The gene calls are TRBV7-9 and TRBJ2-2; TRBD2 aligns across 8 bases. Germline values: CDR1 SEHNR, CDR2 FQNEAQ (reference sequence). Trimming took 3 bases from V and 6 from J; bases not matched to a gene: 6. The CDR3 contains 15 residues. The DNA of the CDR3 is TGTGCCAGCAGCTTGGGGACTAGTGGGTCCGGGGAGCTGTTTTTT. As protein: CASSLGTSGSGELFF.

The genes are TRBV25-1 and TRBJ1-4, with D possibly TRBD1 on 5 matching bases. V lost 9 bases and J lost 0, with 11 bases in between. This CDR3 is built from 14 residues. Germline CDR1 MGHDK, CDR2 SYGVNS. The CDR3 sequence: CASRGDSTNEKLFF. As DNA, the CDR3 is TGTGCCAGTCGGGGGGATTCAACTAATGAAAAACTGTTTTTT.

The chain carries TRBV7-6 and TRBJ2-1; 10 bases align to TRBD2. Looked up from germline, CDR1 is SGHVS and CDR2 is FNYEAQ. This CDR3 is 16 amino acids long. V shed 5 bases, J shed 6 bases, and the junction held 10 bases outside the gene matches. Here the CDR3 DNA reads TGTGCCAGCAGCCGAGTTAGCGGGGGGCCGGGCAATGAGCAGTTCTTC. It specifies CASSRVSGGPGNEQFF.

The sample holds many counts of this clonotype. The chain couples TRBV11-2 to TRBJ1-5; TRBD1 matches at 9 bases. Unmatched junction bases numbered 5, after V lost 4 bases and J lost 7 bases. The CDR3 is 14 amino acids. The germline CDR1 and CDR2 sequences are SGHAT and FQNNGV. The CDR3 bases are TGTGCCAGCAGCTCGGGACAGGGATGGCAGCCCCAGCATTTT. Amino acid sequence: CASSSGQGWQPQHF.

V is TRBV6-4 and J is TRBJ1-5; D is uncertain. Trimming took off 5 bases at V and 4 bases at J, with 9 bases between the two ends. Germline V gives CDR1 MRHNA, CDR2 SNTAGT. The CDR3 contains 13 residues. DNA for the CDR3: TGTGCCAGCAGTATGCAGCCGAATCAGCCCCAGCATTTT. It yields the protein CASSMQPNQPQHF.

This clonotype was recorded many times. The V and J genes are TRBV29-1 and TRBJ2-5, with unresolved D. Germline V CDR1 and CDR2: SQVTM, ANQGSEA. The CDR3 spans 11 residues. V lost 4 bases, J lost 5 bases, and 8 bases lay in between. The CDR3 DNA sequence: TGCAGCGTTGGTGGGGTCGAGACCCAGTACTTC. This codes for CSVGGVETQYF. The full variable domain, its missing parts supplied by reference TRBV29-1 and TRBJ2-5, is SAVISQKPSRDICQRGTSLTIQCQVDSQVTMMFWYRQQPGQSLTLIATANQGSEATYESGFVIDKFPISRPNLTFSTLTVSNMSPEDSSIYLCSVGGVETQYFGPGTRLLVL.

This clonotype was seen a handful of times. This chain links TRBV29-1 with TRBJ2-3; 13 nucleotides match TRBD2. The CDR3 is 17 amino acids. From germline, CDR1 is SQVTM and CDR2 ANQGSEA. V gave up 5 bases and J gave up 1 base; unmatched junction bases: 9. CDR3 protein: CSVWGGLAGVGTDTQYF. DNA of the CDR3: TGCAGCGTTTGGGGCGGACTAGCGGGAGTCGGCACAGATACGCAGTATTTT.

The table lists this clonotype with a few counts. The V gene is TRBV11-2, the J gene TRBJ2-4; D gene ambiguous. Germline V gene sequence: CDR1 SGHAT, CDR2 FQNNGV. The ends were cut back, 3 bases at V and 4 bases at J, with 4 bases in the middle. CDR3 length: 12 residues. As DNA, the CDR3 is TGTGCCAGCAGCTTTCAAAAAAACATTCAGTACTTC. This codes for CASSFQKNIQYF. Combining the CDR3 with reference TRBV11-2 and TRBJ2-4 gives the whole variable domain EAGVAQSPRYKIIEKRQSVAFWCNPISGHATLYWYQQILGQGPKLLIQFQNNGVVDDSQLPKDRFSAERLKGVDSTLKIQPAKLEDSAVYLCASSFQKNIQYFGAGTRLSVL.

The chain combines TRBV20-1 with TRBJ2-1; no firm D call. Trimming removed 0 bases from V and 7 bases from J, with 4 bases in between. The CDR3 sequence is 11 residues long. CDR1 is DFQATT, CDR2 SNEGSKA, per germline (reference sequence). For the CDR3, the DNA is TGCAGTGCTAGAGAACAGAATGAGCAGTTCTTC. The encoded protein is CSAREQNEQFF.